The rows below give T cell receptor beta chains drawn from one sample of a study of early T cells in non-severe SARS-CoV-2 infection. Each CDR3 protein is one row after TCRdb ran MiXCR on the 5' RACE reads. In the table there are 85,000 to 90,000 distinct CDR3 sequences, around an eighth of which are singletons. The sequencing sample was made of whole blood. These receptors were collected from an adult who was a healthcare worker with PCR-confirmed SARS-CoV-2 infection or an uninfected control (not recorded which). Each CDR3 is given with its conserved first and last residue. Each record gives: clone size, D gene, J gene, V gene, CDR3 protein, CDR3 DNA. A D gene is named only where the DNA matches it firmly. Some rows have no size entry. The others give once, few or many, or a class for an expanded clone.

many,-,TRBJ2-1,TRBV11-2,CASSFARGNEQFF,TGTGCCAGCAGCTTCGCTAGGGGCAATGAGCAGTTCTTC
few,-,TRBJ2-3,TRBV29-1,CSAVTDTQYF,TGCAGTGCGGTCACAGATACGCAGTATTTT
few,TRBD2,TRBJ2-3,TRBV7-6,CASSLVGGRLSRGTDTQYF,TGTGCCAGCAGCTTAGTAGGCGGGAGGCTATCCAGAGGGACAGATACGCAGTATTTT
few,-,TRBJ2-7,TRBV4-2,CASSQDSSYEQYF,TGTGCCAGCAGCCAGGACAGCTCCTACGAGCAGTACTTC
-,-,TRBJ1-1,TRBV20-1,CSARGVTGNTEAFF,TGCAGTGCTAGAGGGGTGACGGGGAACACTGAAGCTTTCTTT
-,-,TRBJ2-7,TRBV29-1,CSVLLAPNEQYF,TGCAGCGTTCTTCTAGCACCGAACGAGCAGTACTTC
-,-,TRBJ1-6,TRBV12-3/TRBV12-4,CASTPGGKGSPLHF,TGTGCCAGCACCCCGGGGGGGAAGGGTTCACCCCTCCACTTT
few,-,TRBJ1-5,TRBV3-1,CASSQDFTGNQPQHF,TGTGCCAGCAGCCAAGATTTCACAGGGAATCAGCCCCAGCATTTT
few,-,TRBJ1-4,TRBV5-6,CASSNGWDPKIF,TGTGCCAGCAGTAATGGATGGGACCCTAAAATTTTT
-,-,TRBJ1-1,TRBV20-1,CSAVSPGIRSTEAFF,TGCAGTGCCGTGAGTCCAGGGATTAGGAGCACTGAAGCTTTCTTT
-,-,TRBJ1-3,TRBV9,CASSVAVNSGNTIYF,TGTGCCAGCAGCGTAGCGGTGAACTCTGGAAACACCATATATTTT
-,TRBD1,TRBJ1-2,TRBV2,CASDLNRGNGYTF,TGTGCCAGTGACTTAAACAGGGGGAATGGCTACACCTTC
few,-,TRBJ2-7,TRBV5-4,CASSPQGGSYEQYF,TGTGCCAGCAGCCCCCAGGGGGGGTCCTACGAGCAGTACTTC
many,TRBD2,TRBJ2-1,TRBV11-3,CASSLRLADYNEQFF,TGTGCCAGCAGCTTGCGACTAGCGGACTACAATGAGCAGTTCTTC
many,-,TRBJ2-7,TRBV12-3/TRBV12-4,CASSFGDTSYEQYF,TGTGCCAGCTCCTTCGGGGACACATCCTACGAGCAGTACTTC
few,-,TRBJ1-1,TRBV20-1,CSAGDSPNTEAFF,TGCAGTGCTGGAGACAGCCCGAACACTGAAGCTTTCTTT
few,TRBD2,TRBJ2-2,TRBV7-7,CASTDAPWTSGSLTGELFF,TGTGCCAGCACCGACGCCCCCTGGACTAGCGGGAGCTTGACCGGGGAGCTGTTTTTT
many,TRBD1,TRBJ1-1,TRBV27,CASSFGQANTEAFF,TGTGCCAGCAGTTTCGGACAGGCGAACACTGAAGCTTTCTTT
many,-,TRBJ1-5,TRBV6-2/TRBV6-3,CASSYQGSAQPQHF,TGTGCCAGCAGTTACCAGGGGTCCGCTCAGCCCCAGCATTTT
-,-,TRBJ2-1,TRBV10-3,CATTAGSPDSEQFF,TGTGCCACTACTGCCGGGAGTCCGGACAGTGAGCAGTTCTTC
many,-,TRBJ2-3,TRBV5-5,CASSPRSGVTDTQYF,TGTGCCAGCAGCCCGAGATCAGGGGTCACAGATACGCAGTATTTT
few,TRBD2,TRBJ2-2,TRBV4-1,CASSLPGLAGTKTGELFF,TGCGCCAGCAGCCTCCCCGGACTAGCGGGAACTAAAACCGGGGAGCTGTTTTTT
many,-,TRBJ1-1,TRBV4-1,CASSQGGVAEAFF,TGCGCCAGCAGCCAAGGAGGGGTCGCTGAAGCTTTCTTT
-,TRBD1,TRBJ1-4,TRBV29-1,CSARGEQDVANEKLFF,TGCAGCGCCAGGGGGGAGCAGGACGTGGCTAATGAAAAACTGTTTTTT
-,TRBD2,TRBJ2-7,TRBV12-3/TRBV12-4,CASSLGLASGLYEQYF,TGTGCCAGCAGTCTTGGGCTGGCTAGCGGGTTATACGAGCAGTACTTC
-,TRBD1,TRBJ2-1,TRBV24-1,CATSDLRTGASYNEQFF,TGTGCCACCAGTGATCTCCGGACAGGGGCGTCCTACAATGAGCAGTTCTTC
many,-,TRBJ1-2,TRBV5-6,CASSLGDNYGYTF,TGTGCCAGCAGCTTGGGTGACAACTATGGCTACACCTTC
many,TRBD1,TRBJ1-2,TRBV10-2,CASIPGQGDGYTF,TGCGCCAGCATCCCGGGACAGGGGGATGGCTACACCTTC
-,-,TRBJ2-1,TRBV9,CASSVEGYEQFF,TGTGCCAGCAGCGTAGAAGGGTACGAGCAGTTCTTC
-,-,TRBJ1-5,TRBV19,CASSPRELSNQPQHF,TGTGCCAGTAGTCCCCGGGAGTTGAGCAATCAGCCCCAGCATTTT
few,-,TRBJ2-7,TRBV5-1,CASSLDPSSYEQYF,TGCGCCAGCAGCTTGGATCCCAGCTCCTACGAGCAGTACTTC
many,-,TRBJ1-4,TRBV6-2/TRBV6-3,CASSYPGTKQVF,TGTGCCAGCAGTTACCCCGGGACTAAACAGGTTTTT
few,TRBD1,TRBJ2-7,TRBV6-1,CASTPGGIPYEQYF,TGTGCCAGCACCCCAGGGGGCATTCCCTACGAGCAGTACTTC
-,TRBD2,TRBJ2-7,TRBV29-1,CSATLRGGKSIYEQYF,TGCAGCGCAACCTTACGGGGGGGCAAATCGATCTACGAGCAGTACTTC
-,TRBD2,TRBJ2-4,TRBV30,CAWSGSHSGRKDF,TGTGCCTGGAGTGGCTCTCATAGCGGGAGAAAAGACTTC
-,TRBD2,TRBJ2-3,TRBV30,CAWSVAGAGDTQYF,TGTGCCTGGAGTGTAGCGGGAGCTGGGGATACGCAGTATTTT
-,-,TRBJ1-1,TRBV30,CAWTPFPAENTEAFF,TGTGCCTGGACCCCCTTCCCCGCAGAGAACACTGAAGCTTTCTTT
few,-,TRBJ2-5,TRBV9,CASSGREQTQYF,TGTGCCAGCAGCGGCAGGGAACAGACCCAGTACTTC
-,TRBD2,TRBJ2-3,TRBV4-1,CASSLTPGRLSDTQYF,TGCGCCAGCAGCCTGACCCCCGGGAGGCTCTCAGATACGCAGTATTTT
-,TRBD2,TRBJ2-1,TRBV6-1,CASRVSGSSYNEQFF,TGTGCCAGCAGGGTTAGCGGGAGCTCCTACAATGAGCAGTTCTTC
-,-,TRBJ2-1,TRBV9,CASSEGLGGMDEQFF,TGTGCCAGCAGTGAGGGGTTGGGCGGGATGGATGAGCAGTTCTTC
-,-,TRBJ1-1,TRBV30,CAWTQGYTEAFF,TGTGCCTGGACCCAGGGCTACACTGAAGCTTTCTTT
-,TRBD1,TRBJ1-3,TRBV12-3/TRBV12-4,CASIFPPGTGSMISGNTIYF,TGTGCCAGCATTTTCCCCCCCGGGACAGGGTCGATGATCTCTGGAAACACCATATATTTT
-,-,TRBJ2-1,TRBV29-1,CSVDNEQFF,TGCAGCGTAGACAATGAGCAGTTCTTC
-,TRBD1,TRBJ1-1,TRBV5-5,CASKVGDRGFSTEAFF,TGTGCCAGCAAAGTAGGGGACAGGGGGTTTTCTACTGAAGCTTTCTTT